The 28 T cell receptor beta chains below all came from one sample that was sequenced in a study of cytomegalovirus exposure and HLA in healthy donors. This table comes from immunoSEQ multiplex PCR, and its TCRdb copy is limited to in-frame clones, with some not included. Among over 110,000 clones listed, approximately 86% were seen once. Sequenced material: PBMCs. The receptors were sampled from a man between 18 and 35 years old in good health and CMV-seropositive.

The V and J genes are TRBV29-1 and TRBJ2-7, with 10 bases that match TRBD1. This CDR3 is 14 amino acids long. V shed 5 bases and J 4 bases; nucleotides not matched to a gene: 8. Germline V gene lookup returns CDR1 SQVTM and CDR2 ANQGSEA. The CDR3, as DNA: TGCAGCGTTAAGACGGGACAGGGGAAATACGAGCAGTACTTC. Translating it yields CSVKTGQGKYEQYF.

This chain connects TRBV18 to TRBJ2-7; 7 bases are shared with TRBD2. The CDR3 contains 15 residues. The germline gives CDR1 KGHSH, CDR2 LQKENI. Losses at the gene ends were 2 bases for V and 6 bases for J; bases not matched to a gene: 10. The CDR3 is CASSPVSGGLGEQYF. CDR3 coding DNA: TGTGCCAGCTCACCAGTGTCGGGAGGCCTCGGCGAGCAGTACTTC.

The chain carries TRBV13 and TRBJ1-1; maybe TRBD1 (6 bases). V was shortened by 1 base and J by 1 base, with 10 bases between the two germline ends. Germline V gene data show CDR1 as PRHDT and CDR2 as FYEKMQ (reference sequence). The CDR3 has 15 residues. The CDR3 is CASSLEGQPNTEAFF. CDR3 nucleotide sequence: TGTGCCAGCAGCTTAGAGGGACAACCGAACACTGAAGCTTTCTTT.

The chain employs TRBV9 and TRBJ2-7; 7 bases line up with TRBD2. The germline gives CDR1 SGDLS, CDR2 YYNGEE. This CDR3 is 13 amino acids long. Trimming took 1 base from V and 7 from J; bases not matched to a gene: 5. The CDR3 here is CASSVSGVGEQYF. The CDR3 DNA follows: TGTGCCAGCAGCGTAAGCGGGGTGGGTGAGCAGTACTTC.

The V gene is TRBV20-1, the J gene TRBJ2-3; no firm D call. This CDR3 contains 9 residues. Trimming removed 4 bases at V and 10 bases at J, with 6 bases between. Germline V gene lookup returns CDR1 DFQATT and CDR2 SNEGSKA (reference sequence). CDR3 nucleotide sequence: TGCAGTGCTACGGGTGCGCAGTATTTT. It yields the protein CSATGAQYF.

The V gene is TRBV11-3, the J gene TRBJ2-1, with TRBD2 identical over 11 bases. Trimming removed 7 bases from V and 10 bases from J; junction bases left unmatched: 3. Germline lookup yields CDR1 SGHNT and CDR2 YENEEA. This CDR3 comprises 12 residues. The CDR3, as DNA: TGTGCCAGCACCCCTAGCGGGAGGGAGCAGTTCTTC. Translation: CASTPSGREQFF.

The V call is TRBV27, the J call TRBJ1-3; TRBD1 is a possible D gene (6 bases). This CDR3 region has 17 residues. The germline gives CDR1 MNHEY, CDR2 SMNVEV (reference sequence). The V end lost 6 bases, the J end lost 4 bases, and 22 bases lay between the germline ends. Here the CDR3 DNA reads TGTGCCAGCAGCTTGTACCCGGGACAACGAGGAGGAAACACCATATATTTT. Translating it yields CASSLYPGQRGGNTIYF.

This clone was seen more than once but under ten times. The CDR3 protein is CASRGGKRTEAFF. CDR3 nucleotide sequence: TGTGCCAGTAGAGGGGGCAAAAGAACTGAAGCTTTCTTT. The chain links TRBV19 to TRBJ1-1; 7 nucleotides line up with TRBD1. CDR1 and CDR2 (germline): LNHDA, SQIVND (reference sequence). J was trimmed by 5 bases and V by 6 bases; bases with no gene match: 6. This CDR3 contains 13 residues.

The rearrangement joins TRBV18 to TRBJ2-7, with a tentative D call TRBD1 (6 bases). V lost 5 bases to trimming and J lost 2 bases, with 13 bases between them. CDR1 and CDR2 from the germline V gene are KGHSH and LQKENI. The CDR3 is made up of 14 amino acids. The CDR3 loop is CASSTGSPAYEQYF. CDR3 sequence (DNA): TGTGCCAGCTCAACAGGGTCCCCTGCCTACGAGCAGTACTTC.

The CDR3 bases are TGTGCCAGCAGCCCCCGGGACAGGGGAGAGACCCAGTACTTC. Amino acid sequence: CASSPRDRGETQYF. V gene TRBV13 combines with J gene TRBJ2-5; TRBD1 matches at 10 bases. V shed 5 bases, J shed 4 bases, and the junction held 4 bases outside the gene matches. Germline V gives CDR1 PRHDT, CDR2 FYEKMQ (reference sequence). There are 14 residues in the CDR3.

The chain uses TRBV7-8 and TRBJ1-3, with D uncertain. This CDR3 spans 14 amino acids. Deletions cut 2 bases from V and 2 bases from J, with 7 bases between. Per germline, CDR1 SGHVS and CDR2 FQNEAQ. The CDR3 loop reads CASSLRSTGNTIYF. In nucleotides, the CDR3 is TGTGCCAGCAGCTTACGGTCGACTGGAAACACCATATATTTT.

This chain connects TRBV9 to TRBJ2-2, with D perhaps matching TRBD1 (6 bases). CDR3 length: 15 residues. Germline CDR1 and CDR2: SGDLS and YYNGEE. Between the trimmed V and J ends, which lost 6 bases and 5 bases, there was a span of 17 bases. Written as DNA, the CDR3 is TGTGCCAGCACCCGTCCAGGGGCAGGGACCGGGGAGCTGTTTTTT. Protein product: CASTRPGAGTGELFF.

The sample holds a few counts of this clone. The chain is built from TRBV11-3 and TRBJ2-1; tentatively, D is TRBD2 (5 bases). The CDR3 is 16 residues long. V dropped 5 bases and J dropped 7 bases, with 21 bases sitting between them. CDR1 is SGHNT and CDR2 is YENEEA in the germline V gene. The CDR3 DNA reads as TGTGCCAGCAGCCCTAGAGCGTACCTCGGGGAAAATGAGCAGTTCTTC. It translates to CASSPRAYLGENEQFF.

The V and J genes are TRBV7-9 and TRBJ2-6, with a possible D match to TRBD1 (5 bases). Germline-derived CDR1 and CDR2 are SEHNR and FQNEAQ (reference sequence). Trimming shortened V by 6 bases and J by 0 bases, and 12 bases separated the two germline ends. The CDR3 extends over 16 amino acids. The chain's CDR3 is CASSYTGYSGANVLTF. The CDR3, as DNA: TGTGCCAGCAGTTATACAGGTTACTCTGGGGCCAACGTCCTGACTTTC.

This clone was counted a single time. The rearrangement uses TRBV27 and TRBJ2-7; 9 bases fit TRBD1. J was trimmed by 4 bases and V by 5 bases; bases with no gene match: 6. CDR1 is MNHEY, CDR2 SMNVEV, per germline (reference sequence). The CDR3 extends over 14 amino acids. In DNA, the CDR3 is TGTGCCAGCAGTCCACAGGGGGCAGGTTACGAGCAGTACTTC. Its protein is CASSPQGAGYEQYF.

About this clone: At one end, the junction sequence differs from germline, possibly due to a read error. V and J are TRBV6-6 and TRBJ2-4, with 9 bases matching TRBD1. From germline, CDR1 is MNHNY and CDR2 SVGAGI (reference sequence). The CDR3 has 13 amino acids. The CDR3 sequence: CASSYSRQGVRHF. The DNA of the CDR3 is TGTGCCAGCAGTTACTCGAGACAGGGGGTTAGGCACTTC.

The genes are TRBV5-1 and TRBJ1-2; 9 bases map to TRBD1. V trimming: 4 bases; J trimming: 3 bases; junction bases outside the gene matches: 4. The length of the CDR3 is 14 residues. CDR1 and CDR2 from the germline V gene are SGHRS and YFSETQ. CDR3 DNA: TGCGCCAGCAGCGCACAGGGGGCCTACTATGGCTACACCTTC. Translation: CASSAQGAYYGYTF.

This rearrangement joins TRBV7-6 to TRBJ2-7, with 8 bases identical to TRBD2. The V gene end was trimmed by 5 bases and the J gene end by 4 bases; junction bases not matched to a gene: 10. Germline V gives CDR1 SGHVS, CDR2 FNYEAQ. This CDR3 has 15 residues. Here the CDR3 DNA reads TGTGCCAGCAGCCACTTCCTTAGCGGGAATTACGAGCAGTACTTC. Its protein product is CASSHFLSGNYEQYF.

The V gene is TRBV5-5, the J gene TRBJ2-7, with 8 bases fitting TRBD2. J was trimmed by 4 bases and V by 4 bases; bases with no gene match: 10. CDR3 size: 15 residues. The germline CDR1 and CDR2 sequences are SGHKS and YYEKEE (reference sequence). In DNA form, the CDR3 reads TGTGCCAGCAGCCCCCCAGCGGGAGTCGGGTACGAGCAGTACTTC. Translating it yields CASSPPAGVGYEQYF. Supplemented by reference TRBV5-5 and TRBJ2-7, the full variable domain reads DAGVTQSPTHLIKTRGQQVTLRCSPISGHKSVSWYQQVLGQGPQFIFQYYEKEERGRGNFPDRFSARQFPNYSSELNVNALLLGDSALYLCASSPPAGVGYEQYFGPGTRLTVT.

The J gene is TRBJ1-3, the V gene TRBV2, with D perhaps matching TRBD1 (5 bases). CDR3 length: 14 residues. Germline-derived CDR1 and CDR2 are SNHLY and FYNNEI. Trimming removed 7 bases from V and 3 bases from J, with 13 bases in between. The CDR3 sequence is CASMVSGFGNTIYF. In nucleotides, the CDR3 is TGTGCCAGCATGGTGTCAGGGTTTGGAAACACCATATATTTT.

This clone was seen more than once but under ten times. CDR3 protein: CAIRPLAGANNEQFF. CDR3 in DNA: TGTGCCATCAGACCTCTAGCGGGGGCAAACAATGAGCAGTTCTTC. The V gene is TRBV10-3, the J gene TRBJ2-1, with TRBD2 identical over 10 bases. J lost 5 bases, V lost 6 bases, and 7 bases had no gene match. CDR3 length: 15 amino acids. Germline V lookup: CDR1 ENHRY, CDR2 SYGVKD.

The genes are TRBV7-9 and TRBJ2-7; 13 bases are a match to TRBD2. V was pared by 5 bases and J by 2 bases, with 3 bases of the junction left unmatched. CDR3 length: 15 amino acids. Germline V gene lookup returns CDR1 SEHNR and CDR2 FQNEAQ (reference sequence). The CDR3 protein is CASSMTSGRTYEQYF. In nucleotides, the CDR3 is TGTGCCAGCAGCATGACTAGCGGGAGGACCTACGAGCAGTACTTC.

CDR3 in DNA: TGTGCCAGCAGTCCCGGACAGGGTAACACTGAAGCTTTCTTT. Its translation: CASSPGQGNTEAFF. The chain has TRBV27 and TRBJ1-1; 8 bases are shared with TRBD1. The junction had 4 bases not matched to a gene; V was cut back by 5 bases and J by 2 bases. Germline V gives CDR1 MNHEY, CDR2 SMNVEV (reference sequence). The CDR3 extends over 14 amino acids.

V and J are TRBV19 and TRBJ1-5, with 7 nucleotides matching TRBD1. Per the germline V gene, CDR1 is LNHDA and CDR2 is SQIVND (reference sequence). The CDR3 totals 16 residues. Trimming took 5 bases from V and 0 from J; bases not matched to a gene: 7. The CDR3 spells CASSGTVHYSNQPQHF. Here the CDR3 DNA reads TGTGCCAGTAGTGGGACAGTCCATTATAGCAATCAGCCCCAGCATTTT.

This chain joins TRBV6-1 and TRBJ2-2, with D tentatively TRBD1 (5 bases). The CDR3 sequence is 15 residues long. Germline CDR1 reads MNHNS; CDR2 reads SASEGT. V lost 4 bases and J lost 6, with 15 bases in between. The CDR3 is CASSGAGLVSGELFF. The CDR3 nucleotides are TGTGCCAGCAGTGGGGCAGGGTTGGTATCCGGGGAGCTGTTTTTT.

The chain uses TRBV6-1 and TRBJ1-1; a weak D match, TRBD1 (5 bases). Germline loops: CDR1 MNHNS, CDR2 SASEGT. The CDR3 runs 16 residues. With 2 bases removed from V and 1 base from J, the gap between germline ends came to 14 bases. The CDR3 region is CASSEMALGGNTEAFF. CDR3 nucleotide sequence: TGTGCCAGCAGTGAAATGGCCCTGGGGGGGAACACTGAAGCTTTCTTT.

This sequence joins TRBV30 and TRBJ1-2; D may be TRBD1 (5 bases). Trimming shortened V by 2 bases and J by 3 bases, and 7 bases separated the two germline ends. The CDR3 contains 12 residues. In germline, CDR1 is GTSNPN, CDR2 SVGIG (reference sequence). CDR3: CAWSRGYYGYTF. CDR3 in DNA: TGTGCCTGGAGTAGGGGCTACTATGGCTACACCTTC.

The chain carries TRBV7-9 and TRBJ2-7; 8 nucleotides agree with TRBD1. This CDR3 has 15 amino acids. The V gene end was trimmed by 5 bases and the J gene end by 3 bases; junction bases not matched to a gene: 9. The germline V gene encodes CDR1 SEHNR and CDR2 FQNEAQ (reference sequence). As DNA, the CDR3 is TGTGCCAGCAGCCTCGGGGACAGGAGAATCTACGAGCAGTACTTC. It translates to CASSLGDRRIYEQYF.